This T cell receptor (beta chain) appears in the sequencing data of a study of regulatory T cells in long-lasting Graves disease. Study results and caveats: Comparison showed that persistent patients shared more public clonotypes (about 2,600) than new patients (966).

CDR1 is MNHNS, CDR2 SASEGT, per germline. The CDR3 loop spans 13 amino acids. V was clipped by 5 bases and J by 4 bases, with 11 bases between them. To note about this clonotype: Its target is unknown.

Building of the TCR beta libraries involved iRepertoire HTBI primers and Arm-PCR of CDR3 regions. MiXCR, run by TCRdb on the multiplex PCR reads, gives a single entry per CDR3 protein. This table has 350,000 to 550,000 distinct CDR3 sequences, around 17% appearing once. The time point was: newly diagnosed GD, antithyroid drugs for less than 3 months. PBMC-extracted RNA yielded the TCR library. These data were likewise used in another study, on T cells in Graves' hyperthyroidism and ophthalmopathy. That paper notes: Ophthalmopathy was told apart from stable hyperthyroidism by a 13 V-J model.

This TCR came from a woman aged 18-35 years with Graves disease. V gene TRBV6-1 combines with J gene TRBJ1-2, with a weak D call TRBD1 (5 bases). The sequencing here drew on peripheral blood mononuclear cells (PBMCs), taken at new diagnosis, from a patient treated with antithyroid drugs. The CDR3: CASSQIGAYGYTF. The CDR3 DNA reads TGTGCCAGCAGTCAAATCGGGGCCTATGGCTACACCTTC.